This is a list of T cell receptor beta chains from one sample in a study of early T cells in non-severe SARS-CoV-2 infection. MiXCR was run by TCRdb on the 5' RACE reads, yielding one entry per CDR3 protein. The table includes more than 80,000 distinct CDR3 sequences, over 15% detected once. What was sequenced was whole blood. These receptors were obtained from an adult who was a healthcare worker with PCR-confirmed SARS-CoV-2 infection or an uninfected control (not recorded which). CDR3s include the opening cysteine and the closing phenylalanine or tryptophan. Each record gives: J gene, CDR3 length, V gene, clone size, D gene, CDR3 DNA, CDR3 protein. A D gene is named only where the DNA matches it firmly. Size is stated for part of the rows, as once, few or many counts, or as a class when the clone is expanded.

TRBJ2-5,12,TRBV3-1,many,NA,TGTGCCAGCAGCCATAAGAAAGAGACCCAGTACTTC,CASSHKKETQYF
TRBJ2-7,18,TRBV7-9,medium-sized,TRBD1,TGTGCCAGCAGCTCCGACGCTCTAGACAGGGGGGGATCCTACGAGCAGTACTTC,CASSSDALDRGGSYEQYF
TRBJ1-5,13,TRBV19,many,TRBD1,TGTGCCAGTAGCGACAGGGGAGGGCAGCCCCAGCATTTT,CASSDRGGQPQHF
TRBJ2-7,16,TRBV27,once,NA,TGTGCCGTGTTCTCGGGCACCGCCCATCCTTTTTACGAGCAGTACTTC,CAVFSGTAHPFYEQYF
TRBJ1-5,15,TRBV28,NA,NA,TGTGCCAGCAGCCCCGACAGGTGGGAAAATCAGCCCCAGCATTTT,CASSPDRWENQPQHF
TRBJ2-2,21,TRBV27,NA,TRBD2,TGTGCCAGCAGCCGGGGCCGGACGGGACTAGCGGGAGGGAAAGGGACCGGGGAGCTGTTTTTT,CASSRGRTGLAGGKGTGELFF
TRBJ2-4,17,TRBV5-5,NA,NA,TGTGCCAGCAGCTTGGATGGGGGTAGGAGGGCCAAAAACATTCAGTACTTC,CASSLDGGRRAKNIQYF
TRBJ2-3,15,TRBV5-5,NA,TRBD2,TGTGCCAGCAGCTATGCCAGCGGGGTGACAGATACGCAGTATTTT,CASSYASGVTDTQYF
TRBJ2-1,19,TRBV14,many,TRBD2,TGTGCCAGCAGCCAAGTGGTTTATGGGGCGGGAGAGTTCCACAATGAGCAGTTCTTC,CASSQVVYGAGEFHNEQFF
TRBJ2-2,14,TRBV20-1,NA,NA,TGCAGTGCTAGATCAGGGGCTAACACCGGGGAGCTGTTTTTT,CSARSGANTGELFF
TRBJ1-4,14,TRBV12-3/TRBV12-4,NA,NA,TGTGCCAGCAGCCATTTCGGATCAGATGAAAAACTGTTTTTT,CASSHFGSDEKLFF
TRBJ1-5,17,TRBV28,few,NA,TGTGCCAGCAGTGGGATCGGCATACGTGTTCGCAATCAGCCCCAGCATTTT,CASSGIGIRVRNQPQHF
TRBJ2-2,15,TRBV27,few,TRBD2,TGTGCCAGCAGTTGCAAGCGGGAGGATGCCGGGGAGCTGTTTTTT,CASSCKREDAGELFF
TRBJ2-4,16,TRBV6-2/TRBV6-3,few,TRBD1,TGTGCCAGCAGCGCGGCCCTTGGGACAGACAAAAACATTCAGTACTTC,CASSAALGTDKNIQYF
TRBJ2-1,14,TRBV20-1,many,NA,TGCAGTGCTAATTGGGGGAGCGACTACAATGAGCAGTTCTTC,CSANWGSDYNEQFF
TRBJ1-2,14,TRBV7-2,NA,NA,TGTGCCAGCAGCCCCCATGAGGGGCTCTATGGCTACACCTTC,CASSPHEGLYGYTF